This T cell receptor beta chain was captured by sequencing in a study of CD8+ T cells in alopecia areata (dated by TCRdb to 2016 to 2019). About the investigation overall: The treated patients, all with moderate-to-severe alopecia areata, were enrolled in an open-label pilot trial of oral tofacitinib given at 5 to 10 mg twice daily. Patients stayed on tofacitinib for 6 to 18 months and then had 6 months of follow-up off drug so that delayed response and recurrence could be assessed. For the treated patients, the SALT score, which quantifies what percentage of scalp surface area is affected, served as the measure of disease severity. In both human patients and the C3H/HeJ mouse model, the study applied high-throughput TCRbeta sequencing to look at T cell clonal expansion in alopecia areata. In humans, TCRbeta sequencing was performed on scalp tissue and on sorted CD4+ and CD8+ peripheral blood T cells from healthy controls and from patients with patchy or totalis/universalis alopecia areata. Tofacitinib-treated patients had biopsies at baseline and at 4 and 24 weeks of treatment, with a later scalp biopsy in several patients. Clonality in the scalp was compared among normal scalp (n=4), patchy alopecia areata scalp (n=8), and alopecia totalis/universalis scalp (n=8). The RNA source kit depended on sample type: the PAXgene miRNA kit for fixed scalp, the miRNeasy kit for PBMCs, and the RNeasy kit for mouse skin. TCRbeta CDR3 regions were amplified by immunoSEQ multiplex PCR using 35 Vbeta forward and 13 Jbeta reverse primers.

CDR1 SQVTM and CDR2 ANQGSEA are derived from the germline V gene. From cysteine to phenylalanine, the CDR3 is 11 amino acids long. CDR3 DNA only is kept here, 33 bases in frame from base 1. This sample's time point label indicates: about four weeks on oral tofacitinib. Read against the paper, the sample's treatment or condition label means: oral pan-JAK inhibitor, 5-10 mg twice daily. From alopecia areata patients, peripheral blood was collected along with lesional scalp punch biopsies. PBMCs were isolated by density centrifugation and stained for CD3, CD4 and CD8, after which CD4+ and CD8+ T cells were sorted on a FACSAria. Receptor amplification or capture employed the immunoSEQ multiplex PCR assay. For TCR sequencing, RNA was extracted from every sample and reverse transcribed into cDNA to serve as template. SuperScript III was used to make first-strand cDNA, primed with a 2:1 mix of oligo-dT and random hexamers. A synthetic immune receptor repertoire was used to gauge amplification bias, and whatever bias remained was removed computationally. As for how the authors treated the data: Raw reads were preprocessed to remove errors, and CDR3 was defined by IMGT conventions from the conserved cysteine to phenylalanine. Clonality was computed by normalizing Shannon entropy by log2 of the number of productive unique TCRs and subtracting the result from 1. Whether scalp clones were CD4 or CD8 was inferred by matching scalp TCRbeta sequences against CD4 and CD8 repertoires sorted from blood. Drawn from immuneACCESS, this table holds only the in-frame rearrangements with V and J called that TCRdb kept. Clones are partly lost; checked studies trace under half to an unresolved V gene and leave the rest unexplained. V and J calls and clone size are copied from that table; D and trimming were computed from the DNA. Within this sample are 60,000 to 85,000 clones, with around 30% of them counted one time only. Of the sample, more than 12% is held by the ten largest clones.

In regard to this clone: No antigen is known for it. The input lacks base qualities; no much larger clone sits a single base away.

What the authors observed across the whole study: Lesional scalp, especially in alopecia totalis/universalis, showed higher clonality and more expanded CD8+ clones than normal scalp, suggesting antigenic drive. TCR sequences shared between patients were less clear than in mice, possibly partly because of HLA diversity in the patient population. Scalp clonality and the number of expanded CD8+ clones among the top 100 scalp clones were significantly decreased by tofacitinib. Scalp TCR repertoire analysis is complicated because resident alphabeta T cells in normal human skin are also sequenced, whereas mouse skin is dominated by gammadelta T cells. Because the treated cohort was small and included a single nonresponder, larger studies are needed to assess links between baseline CD8+ expansion and response. During tofacitinib treatment, many expanded lesional clones remained in scalp and blood, and this persistence may partly explain relapse after treatment is stopped.

The receptor was derived from a human donor with alopecia areata. The receptor chain draws on TRBV29-1 and TRBJ2-2, with TRBD2 matching 7 junction bases. The sequencing here drew on CD8+ T cells sorted from blood, taken at week 4, from a patient treated with tofacitinib. DNA sequence: TGCACCGCGAGGGAGGGCGGGGAGCTGTTTTTT. It translates as CTAREGGELFF.